The 17 T cell receptor beta chains listed next were all sequenced from one sample in a study of CD8+CD57+ T cells in acquired aplastic anemia. It was genomic DNA that served as the template for profiling TCR beta VDJ and CDR3. TCRdb independently ran MiXCR on the reads; one entry per CDR3 protein. The sample has about 250,000 distinct CDR3 sequences; around half are singletons. The patients chosen for sequencing had shown expansion of CD8+CD57+ cells (detected by flow cytometry). Sequences were obtained from sorted CD4+, CD8+, or CD8+CD57+ T cells (not recorded which) from PBMCs. These receptors all stem from a human donor with aplastic anemia.

This rearrangement joins TRBV10-1 to TRBJ1-6; D call uncertain. Trimming cost V 2 bases and J 7 bases, with 6 bases left between them. The length of the CDR3 is 13 residues. Germline-derived CDR1 and CDR2 are WNHNN and SYGVQD (reference sequence). CDR3 region: CASSELRNSPLHF. CDR3 DNA sequence: TGCGCCAGCAGTGAGCTGCGGAATTCACCCCTCCACTTT.

The chain recombines TRBV7-9 with TRBJ1-1; D remains unclear. This CDR3 has 11 residues. Germline CDR1 SEHNR, CDR2 FQNEAQ (reference sequence). Trimming left V 2 bases short and J 8 bases short, with 6 bases between. DNA for the CDR3: TGTGCCAGCAGCTTACAGGTCGAAGCTTTCTTT. Its translation is CASSLQVEAFF.

The rearrangement joins TRBV24-1 to TRBJ2-1; 10 bases map to TRBD2. V lost 1 base to trimming and J lost 6 bases; unmatched junction nucleotides: 2. The CDR3 has 15 residues. From germline, CDR1 is KGHDR and CDR2 SFDVKD. This chain's CDR3 is CATSDFGTSVNEQFF. Written as DNA, the CDR3 is TGTGCCACCAGTGATTTCGGGACTAGCGTCAATGAGCAGTTCTTC.

This chain connects TRBV25-1 to TRBJ2-7, with D perhaps given as TRBD1 or TRBD2 (7 bases each). Germline-derived CDR1 and CDR2 are MGHDK and SYGVNS. V dropped 6 bases and J dropped 1 base, with 25 bases sitting between them. The CDR3 spans 18 residues. The chain's CDR3 is CASSQDLAVGTESYEQYF. In nucleotides, the CDR3 is TGTGCCAGCAGCCAAGATCTAGCGGTCGGGACAGAATCCTACGAGCAGTACTTC.

The chain joins TRBV6-2 or TRBV6-3 to TRBJ2-1, with D perhaps matching TRBD2 (5 bases). The CDR3 is 14 amino acids. CDR1 and CDR2 from the germline V gene are MNHEY and SVGEGT. The V end was cut by 8 bases, the J end by 9 bases, with 20 bases between. CDR3 DNA sequence: TGTGCCAGCTGGGAAGGGAGTGTGGGTGGTGAGCAGTTCTTC. This sequence encodes CASWEGSVGGEQFF.

This clonotype showed up many times. V and J are TRBV2 and TRBJ2-1; 16 bases match TRBD2. This CDR3 is built from 17 residues. Unmatched junction bases numbered 8, after V lost 8 bases and J lost 4 bases. CDR1 and CDR2 from the germline V gene are SNHLY and FYNNEI. In nucleotides, the CDR3 is TGTGCCAGCGCGGGACTAGCGGGAGGGCCTATGTACAATGAGCAGTTCTTC. Encoded protein: CASAGLAGGPMYNEQFF.

This clonotype was picked up one time. The chain links TRBV20-1 to TRBJ2-3; TRBD2 aligns across 10 bases. Looked up from germline, CDR1 is DFQATT and CDR2 is SNEGSKA (reference sequence). The CDR3 runs 14 residues. J lost 1 base, V lost 6 bases, and 4 bases had no gene match. Written as DNA, the CDR3 is TGCAGTGCCAACGGACTAGCGGGCACAGATACGCAGTATTTT. Amino acid sequence: CSANGLAGTDTQYF.

Concerning this clonotype: Being one base from a much bigger clone, this may be a read error. The genes are TRBV4-2 and TRBJ2-7; 8 bases agree with TRBD1. CDR3 length: 14 amino acids. CDR1 LGHNA and CDR2 YNFKEQ come from the germline V gene. CDR3 sequence: CASSRDRSSYELYF. The CDR3 coding sequence is TGTGCCAGCAGCCGGGACAGGTCATCCTACGAGCTGTACTTC.

This chain uses TRBV5-1 with TRBJ1-6; tentatively, D is TRBD1 (6 bases). Germline assignment: CDR1 SGHRS and CDR2 YFSETQ. The CDR3 sequence is 15 residues long. V lost 0 bases and J lost 6, with 10 bases in between. In DNA form, the CDR3 reads TGCGCCAGCAGCTTGGATCCAGGGGTTAATTCACCCCTCCACTTT. Translated, it gives CASSLDPGVNSPLHF. The full variable domain, completed using reference TRBV5-1 and TRBJ1-6, is KAGVTQTPRYLIKTRGQQVTLSCSPISGHRSVSWYQQTPGQGLQFLFEYFSETQRNKGNFPGRFSGRQFSNSRSEMNVSTLELGDSALYLCASSLDPGVNSPLHFGNGTRLTVT.

This clonotype was detected a few times. This chain connects TRBV4-3 to TRBJ2-3, with 9 bases that match TRBD2. Germline assignment: CDR1 LGHNA and CDR2 YSLEER. The CDR3 runs 19 residues. V lost 0 bases, J lost 3 bases, and 13 bases stayed unmatched. As DNA, the CDR3 is TGCGCCAGCAGCCAAGATACGGGTTTGGCGGGGGGGCGGACAGATACGCAGTATTTT. This gives the protein CASSQDTGLAGGRTDTQYF.

This clonotype was seen many times. The rearrangement links TRBV9 to TRBJ1-6; TRBD1 matches at 8 bases. CDR1 and CDR2 from the germline V gene are SGDLS and YYNGEE. This CDR3 has 15 residues. V lost 3 bases to trimming and J lost 5 bases; unmatched junction nucleotides: 4. The CDR3 spells CASSGLDRDNSPLHF. DNA of the CDR3: TGTGCCAGCAGCGGCCTGGACAGGGATAATTCACCCCTCCACTTT.

This clonotype was seen a few times. The junction differs from germline at one of its ends, possibly a read error. This rearrangement joins TRBV7-8 to TRBJ2-5; D not resolved. CDR3 length: 15 residues. Per germline, CDR1 SGHVS and CDR2 FQNEAQ. The CDR3 loop is CASSLFSDGQEAQYF. CDR3 in DNA: TGTGCCAGCAGCTTGTTTTCTGATGGGCAAGAGGCCCAGTACTTC.

This clonotype was detected a few times. The chain uses TRBV27 and TRBJ2-1, with a tentative D call TRBD1 (6 bases). CDR3 length: 12 residues. Per germline, CDR1 MNHEY and CDR2 SMNVEV (reference sequence). Trimming took 6 bases from V and 6 from J, leaving 9 bases between them. The DNA for the CDR3 is TGTGCCAGCAGGCGAGGGGGCAATGAGCAGTTCTTC. This codes for CASRRGGNEQFF.

The sample holds many counts of this clonotype. The chain combines TRBV7-6 with TRBJ1-2; D possibly corresponds to TRBD1 (6 bases). Per germline, CDR1 SGHVS and CDR2 FNYEAQ. V gave up 1 base and J gave up 7 bases, with 13 bases separating them. The CDR3 extends over 14 amino acids. CDR3 sequence (DNA): TGTGCCAGCAGCTTAGATGGGGGGGCGGGTGGCTACACCTTC. It translates to CASSLDGGAGGYTF. Looking up the rest from reference TRBV7-6 and TRBJ1-2 gives the full variable domain: GAGVSQSPRYKVTKRGQDVALRCDPISGHVSLYWYRQALGQGPEFLTYFNYEAQQDKSGLPNDRFSAERPEGSISTLTIQRTEQRDSAMYRCASSLDGGAGGYTFGSGTRLTVV.

This clonotype occurred many times. The rearrangement uses TRBV15 and TRBJ2-3; 7 bases are a match to TRBD1. Germline lookup yields CDR1 LNHNV and CDR2 YYDKDF (reference sequence). V shed 5 bases and J 0 bases; nucleotides not matched to a gene: 8. The CDR3 contains 16 residues. CDR3: CATSERGQESTDTQYF. The CDR3 region has the DNA TGTGCCACCAGCGAGAGGGGGCAGGAAAGCACAGATACGCAGTATTTT. Supplemented by reference TRBV15 and TRBJ2-3, the full variable domain reads DAMVIQNPRYQVTQFGKPVTLSCSQTLNHNVMYWYQQKSSQAPKLLFHYYDKDFNNEADTPDNFQSRRPNTSFCFLDIRSPGLGDTAMYLCATSERGQESTDTQYFGPGTRLTVL.

This clonotype occurred once. The rearrangement links TRBV10-3 to TRBJ2-1, with D tentatively TRBD2 (5 bases). The CDR3 is made up of 16 amino acids. Per germline, CDR1 ENHRY and CDR2 SYGVKD. CDR3 loop: CTSSSTRGSSYNEQFF. The CDR3 nucleotides read TGTACCAGCAGCTCCACCCGGGGAAGCTCCTACAATGAGCAGTTCTTC.

The chain recombines TRBV20-1 with TRBJ1-5; TRBD1 might be the D (6 bases). The CDR3 length is 13 residues. Germline CDR1 reads DFQATT; CDR2 reads SNEGSKA (reference sequence). Trimming cost V 3 bases and J 7 bases, with 13 bases left between them. The CDR3 bases are TGCAGTGCTAGTAGGACAGTTAGGCAGCCCCAGCATTTT. Translating gives CSASRTVRQPQHF.